The sequence of this T cell receptor beta chain was determined in a study of cytomegalovirus exposure and HLA in healthy donors. Regarding the study as a whole: About 87% or about 30% of the time was how often most TCR beta V segments were productive, according to an earlier analysis.

The CDR3 is 14 amino acids. Germline CDR1 is SGDLS and CDR2 is YYNGEE. The V gene lost 6 bases and the J gene lost 0 bases, with 11 bases spanning the gap. With 60 Vbeta and 13 Jbeta primers, the PCR was carried out. The data were produced by immunoSEQ multiplex PCR, yet TCRdb's version contains in-frame clones alone and is incomplete. The sample consists of roughly 180,000 clones, approximately 83% of them appearing once. This clone was seen only a few times. Its specificity is not known. The sample was PBMCs. This TCR came from a boy younger than 10 in good health and CMV-seronegative. The rearrangement uses TRBV9 and TRBJ2-3, with no clear D. In DNA form, the CDR3 reads TGTGCCAGCACCCTAGGTGGGAGCACAGATACGCAGTATTTT. It codes for CASTLGGSTDTQYF. Complete variable domain (other parts from reference TRBV9 and TRBJ2-3): DSGVTQTPKHLITATGQRVTLRCSPRSGDLSVYWYQQSLDQGLQFLIQYYNGEERAKGNILERFSAQQFPDLHSELNLSSLELGDSALYFCASTLGGSTDTQYFGPGTRLTVL.